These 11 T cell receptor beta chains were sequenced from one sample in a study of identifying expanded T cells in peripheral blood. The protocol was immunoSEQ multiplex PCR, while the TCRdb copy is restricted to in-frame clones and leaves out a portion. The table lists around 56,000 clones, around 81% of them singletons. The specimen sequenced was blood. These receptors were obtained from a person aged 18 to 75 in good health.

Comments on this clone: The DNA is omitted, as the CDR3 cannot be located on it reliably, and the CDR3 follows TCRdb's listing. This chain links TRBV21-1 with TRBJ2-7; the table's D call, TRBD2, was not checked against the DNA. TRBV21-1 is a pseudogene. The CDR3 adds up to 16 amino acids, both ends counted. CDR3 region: CASSKVGRGSSYEQYV.

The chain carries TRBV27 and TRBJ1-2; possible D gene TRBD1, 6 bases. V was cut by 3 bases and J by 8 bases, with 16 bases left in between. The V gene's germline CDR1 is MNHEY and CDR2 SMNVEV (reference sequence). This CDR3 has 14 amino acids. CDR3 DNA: TGTGCCAGCAGTTTTTTACAGGGTTCGGGCGGCTACACCTTC. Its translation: CASSFLQGSGGYTF.

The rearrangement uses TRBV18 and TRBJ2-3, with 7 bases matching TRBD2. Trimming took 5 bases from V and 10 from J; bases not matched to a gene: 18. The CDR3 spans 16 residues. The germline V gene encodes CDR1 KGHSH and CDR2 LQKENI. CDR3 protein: CASSSPASSGGGPQYF. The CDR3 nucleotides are TGTGCCAGCTCATCGCCTGCCAGCAGTGGGGGGGGTCCGCAGTATTTT.

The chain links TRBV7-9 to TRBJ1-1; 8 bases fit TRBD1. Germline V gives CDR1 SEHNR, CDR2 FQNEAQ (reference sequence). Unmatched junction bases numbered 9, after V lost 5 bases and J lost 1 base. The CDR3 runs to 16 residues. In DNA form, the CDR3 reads TGTGCCAGCAGCCCGACCGGACAGGGCTGGAACACTGAAGCTTTCTTT. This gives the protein CASSPTGQGWNTEAFF.

The CDR3: CASTRQTSPTYEQYF. CDR3 coding DNA: TGTGCCAGCACCAGACAGACTTCCCCAACCTACGAGCAGTACTTC. The V gene is TRBV6-1, the J gene TRBJ2-7; tentative D call: TRBD1 (5 bases). Germline V gene data show CDR1 as MNHNS and CDR2 as SASEGT. Trimming stripped 7 bases from V and 2 bases from J, with 18 bases between. The CDR3 spans 15 residues.

CDR3 in DNA: TGTGCCAGCAGGGAAAACTCCCGCTCTGGAAACACCATATATTTT. This translates into CASRENSRSGNTIYF. The chain links TRBV2 to TRBJ1-3; no definite D call. The CDR3 contains 15 residues. V dropped 6 bases and J dropped 0 bases, with 12 bases sitting between them. Looked up from germline, CDR1 is SNHLY and CDR2 is FYNNEI.

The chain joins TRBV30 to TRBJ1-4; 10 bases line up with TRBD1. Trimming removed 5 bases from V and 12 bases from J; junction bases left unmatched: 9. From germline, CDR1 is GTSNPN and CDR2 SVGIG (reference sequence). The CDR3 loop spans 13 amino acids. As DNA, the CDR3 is TGTGCCTGGGGCCGGGACAGGGGAAGAGAACTGTTTTTT. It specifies CAWGRDRGRELFF.

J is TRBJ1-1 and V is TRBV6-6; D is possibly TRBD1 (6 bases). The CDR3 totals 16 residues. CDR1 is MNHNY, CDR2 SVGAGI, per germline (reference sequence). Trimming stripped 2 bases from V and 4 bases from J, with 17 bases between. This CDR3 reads CASSYGIGQQGTEAFF. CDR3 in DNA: TGTGCCAGCAGTTACGGAATAGGACAGCAGGGCACTGAAGCTTTCTTT.

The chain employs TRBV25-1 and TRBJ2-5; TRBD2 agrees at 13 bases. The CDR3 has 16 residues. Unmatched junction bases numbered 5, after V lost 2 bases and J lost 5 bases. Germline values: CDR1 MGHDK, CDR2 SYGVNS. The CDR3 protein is CASSEGGTSGVETQYF. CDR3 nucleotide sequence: TGTGCCAGCAGTGAAGGGGGGACTAGCGGGGTGGAGACCCAGTACTTC.

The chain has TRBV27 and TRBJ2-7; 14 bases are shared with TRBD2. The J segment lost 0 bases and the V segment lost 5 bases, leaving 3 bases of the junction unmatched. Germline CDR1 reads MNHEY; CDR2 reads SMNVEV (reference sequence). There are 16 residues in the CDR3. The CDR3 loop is CASSAGTSGSSYEQYF. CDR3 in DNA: TGTGCCAGCAGTGCCGGGACTAGCGGGAGCTCCTACGAGCAGTACTTC.

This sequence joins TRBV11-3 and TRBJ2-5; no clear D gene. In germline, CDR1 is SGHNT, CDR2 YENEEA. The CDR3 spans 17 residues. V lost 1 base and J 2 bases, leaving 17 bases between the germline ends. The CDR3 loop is CASSLGDSQSPQETQYF. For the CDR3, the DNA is TGTGCCAGCAGCTTAGGAGATTCACAGTCCCCACAAGAGACCCAGTACTTC.